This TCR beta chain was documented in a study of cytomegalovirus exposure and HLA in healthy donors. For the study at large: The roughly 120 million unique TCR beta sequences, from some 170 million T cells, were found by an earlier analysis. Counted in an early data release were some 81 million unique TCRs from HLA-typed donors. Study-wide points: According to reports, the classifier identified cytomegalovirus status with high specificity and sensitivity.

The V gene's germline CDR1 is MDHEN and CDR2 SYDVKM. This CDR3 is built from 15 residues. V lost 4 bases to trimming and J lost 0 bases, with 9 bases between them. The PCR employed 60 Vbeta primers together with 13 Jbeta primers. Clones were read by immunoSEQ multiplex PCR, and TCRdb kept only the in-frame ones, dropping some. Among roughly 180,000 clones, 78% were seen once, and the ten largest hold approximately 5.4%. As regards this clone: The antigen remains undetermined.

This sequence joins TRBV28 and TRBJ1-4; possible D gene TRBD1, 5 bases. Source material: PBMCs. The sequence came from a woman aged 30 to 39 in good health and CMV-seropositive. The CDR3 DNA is TGTGCCAGCAGTTACTACAGGTCAACTAATGAAAAACTGTTTTTT. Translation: CASSYYRSTNEKLFF.